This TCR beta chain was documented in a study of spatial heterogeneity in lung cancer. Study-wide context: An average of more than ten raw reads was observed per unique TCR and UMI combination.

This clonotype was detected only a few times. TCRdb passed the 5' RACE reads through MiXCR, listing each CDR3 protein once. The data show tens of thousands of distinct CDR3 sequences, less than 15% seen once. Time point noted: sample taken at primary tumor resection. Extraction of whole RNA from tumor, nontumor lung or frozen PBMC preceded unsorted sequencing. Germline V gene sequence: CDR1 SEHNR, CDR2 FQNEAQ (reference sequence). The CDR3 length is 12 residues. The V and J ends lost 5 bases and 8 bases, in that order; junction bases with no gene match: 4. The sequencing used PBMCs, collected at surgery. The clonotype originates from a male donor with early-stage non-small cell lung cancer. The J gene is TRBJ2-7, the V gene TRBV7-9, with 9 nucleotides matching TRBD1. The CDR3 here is CASSIDRGKQYF. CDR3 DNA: TGTGCCAGCAGCATCGACAGGGGGAAGCAGTACTTC.